This record looks at one T cell receptor beta chain sequence and its context. Its cognate antigen is unknown. Amplification from RNA transcripts yielded the TCR beta CDR3 regions. HTBI-primed RT-PCR formed the first round, and a multiplex PCR formed the second. TCRdb ran MiXCR on the multiplex PCR reads and lists one entry per CDR3 protein. The sample contains 660,000 or so distinct CDR3 sequences, over 40% of which appear only once. This sample is part of a study of Graves' ophthalmopathy and Graves' hyperthyroidism. Trimming cost V 3 bases and J 5 bases, with 8 bases left between them. Germline V gene data show CDR1 as SQVTM and CDR2 as ANQGSEA. The CDR3 covers 12 residues. Study-level findings and limits: Most expanded clonotypes in thyroid above 0.001 frequency also showed up in blood.

The sequence came from an adult man with Graves' ophthalmopathy. This chain connects TRBV29-1 to TRBJ1-5, with D unclear. Sequenced material: peripheral blood. CDR3 residues: CSVDRGDQPQHF. CDR3 coding DNA: TGCAGCGTTGATCGTGGGGATCAGCCCCAGCATTTT.